Each of the 18 T cell receptor beta chains below was sequenced from the same sample in a study of blood T cell repertoires in COVID-19. Sequencing used immunoSEQ multiplex PCR; TCRdb keeps in-frame clones, though not all of them. This sample has 140,000 to 150,000 clones, with 80% found just once. Sequences were obtained from peripheral blood. The receptor set was obtained from a man aged 65 to 79 who had recovered from COVID-19.

The rearrangement links TRBV18 to TRBJ2-1, with 9 bases that match TRBD2. V shed 3 bases, J shed 2 bases, and the junction held 14 bases outside the gene matches. The CDR3 length is 19 residues. Looked up from germline, CDR1 is KGHSH and CDR2 is LQKENI. The CDR3 region has the DNA TGTGCCAGCTCACCTAGGGCCAAAAATTTAGCGGGAGCCTACAATGAGCAGTTCTTC. Translating it yields CASSPRAKNLAGAYNEQFF.

The V gene is TRBV30, the J gene TRBJ2-7; D is possibly TRBD2 (6 bases). This CDR3 region has 14 residues. The germline V gene has CDR1 GTSNPN and CDR2 SVGIG (reference sequence). Deletions cut 0 bases from V and 6 bases from J, with 15 bases between. The chain's CDR3 is CAWSVGDFLREQYF. The CDR3 DNA reads TGTGCCTGGAGTGTAGGGGACTTTCTCCGCGAGCAGTACTTC.

This sequence joins TRBV10-3 and TRBJ1-1; D possibly corresponds to TRBD1 (6 bases). Trimming stripped 4 bases from V and 0 bases from J, with 9 bases between. CDR1 is ENHRY and CDR2 is SYGVKD in the germline V gene. This CDR3 has 14 residues. The CDR3, as DNA: TGTGCCATCAGTGGCGACAGGATGAACACTGAAGCTTTCTTT. Protein sequence: CAISGDRMNTEAFF.

Comments on this clone: This sample includes further DNA sequences coding for the same CDR3. CDR3 protein: CASSISGLAPYNEQFF. CDR3 bases: TGTGCCAGTAGTATATCTGGCCTAGCCCCTTACAATGAGCAGTTCTTC. V and J are TRBV19 and TRBJ2-1; a weak D match, TRBD2 (5 bases). Germline V gene sequence: CDR1 LNHDA, CDR2 SQIVND (reference sequence). The CDR3 extends over 16 amino acids. The V gene lost 2 bases and the J gene lost 4 bases, with 15 bases spanning the gap.

Concerning this clone: This clone may be a read error of a much larger clone one base away. The same CDR3 arises from other DNA sequences in this sample as well. This rearrangement joins TRBV7-2 to TRBJ2-1; 9 nucleotides match TRBD1. This CDR3 has 19 residues. CDR1 and CDR2 (germline): SGHTA, FQGNSA. The DNA of the CDR3 is TGTGCTAGCAGCCTCCGGGACAGGGCACCTAGGAGCTCCTACAATGAGCAGTTCTTC. Translation gives CASSLRDRAPRSSYNEQFF.

The chain combines TRBV9 with TRBJ2-1; 9 bases fit TRBD2. Germline CDR1 SGDLS, CDR2 YYNGEE. V dropped 4 bases and J dropped 0; count of bases not matched to a gene: 5. The CDR3 sequence is 16 residues long. CDR3 coding DNA: TGTGCCAGCAGCCTCCATAGCGGGAGCTCCTACAATGAGCAGTTCTTC. Translation gives CASSLHSGSSYNEQFF.

This rearrangement joins TRBV15 to TRBJ2-7, with D perhaps TRBD2 (6 bases). Germline V CDR1 and CDR2: LNHNV, YYDKDF (reference sequence). CDR3 length: 15 residues. The ends were cut back, 6 bases at V and 4 bases at J, with 19 bases in the middle. The CDR3 DNA follows: TGTGCCACCAGGATCCGGGACTTTCCACCGTACGAGCAGTACTTC. Amino acid sequence: CATRIRDFPPYEQYF.

The gene calls are TRBV5-6 and TRBJ2-3, with TRBD2 matching over 8 bases. Losses at the gene ends were 2 bases for V and 5 bases for J; bases not matched to a gene: 7. From germline, CDR1 is SGHDT and CDR2 YYEEEE. This CDR3 has 15 amino acids. CDR3 bases: TGTGCCAGCAGCTTAAGCGGGAGAGGGATAGATACGCAGTATTTT. This encodes CASSLSGRGIDTQYF.

The genes are TRBV5-1 and TRBJ2-7; D possibly corresponds to TRBD2 (6 bases). Germline V CDR1 and CDR2: SGHRS, YFSETQ. Trimming pared 4 bases from V and 3 bases from J, leaving 14 bases between. This CDR3 spans 14 amino acids. The CDR3 region is CASSPTGENYEQYF. The CDR3 DNA sequence: TGCGCCAGCAGCCCTACGGGAGAAAACTACGAGCAGTACTTC.

The chain joins TRBV6-5 to TRBJ2-1, with 11 bases that match TRBD1. V shed 8 bases and J 6 bases; nucleotides not matched to a gene: 6. This CDR3 is 14 amino acids long. Germline V gene data show CDR1 as MNHEY and CDR2 as SVGAGI. The CDR3 DNA reads TGTGCCAGCGGAGGGACAGGGGGTTCCAATGAGCAGTTCTTC. Its protein is CASGGTGGSNEQFF.

With respect to this clone: This CDR3 is also generated by other DNA sequences in the sample. V and J are TRBV11-3 and TRBJ2-3, with TRBD2 matching over 10 bases. The CDR3 has 15 amino acids. V trimming: 2 bases; J trimming: 1 base; junction bases outside the gene matches: 0. Germline loops: CDR1 SGHNT, CDR2 YENEEA. CDR3 in DNA: TGTGCCAGCAGCTTAACTAGCGGGGGCACAGATACGCAGTATTTT. Protein: CASSLTSGGTDTQYF.

The chain carries TRBV7-9 and TRBJ2-5, with D perhaps TRBD2 (5 bases). Germline V CDR1 and CDR2: SEHNR, FQNEAQ (reference sequence). V was cut by 3 bases and J by 1 base, with 6 bases left in between. The CDR3 is 13 residues long. CDR3 region: CASSFSVQETQYF. DNA for the CDR3: TGTGCCAGCAGCTTTAGCGTCCAAGAGACCCAGTACTTC.

The genes are TRBV9 and TRBJ2-7, with TRBD1 matching over 12 bases. V shed 4 bases, J shed 6 bases, and the junction held 8 bases outside the gene matches. The CDR3 sequence is 15 residues long. From germline, CDR1 is SGDLS and CDR2 YYNGEE. CDR3 amino acids: CASSNPGQGAREQYF. CDR3 coding DNA: TGTGCCAGCAGCAACCCGGGACAGGGGGCTCGCGAGCAGTACTTC.

The rearrangement links TRBV7-2 to TRBJ2-3; 7 bases align to TRBD2. The CDR3 runs 14 residues. After removal of 6 bases from V and 3 bases from J, the junction contained 6 bases not matched to a gene. Germline CDR1 reads SGHTA; CDR2 reads FQGNSA. CDR3 nucleotide sequence: TGTGCCAGCAGGAGCGGGACGGTGACAGATACGCAGTATTTT. It specifies CASRSGTVTDTQYF.

V gene TRBV5-6 combines with J gene TRBJ1-4, with TRBD1 matching over 7 bases. The CDR3 extends over 17 amino acids. After removal of 1 base from V and 8 bases from J, the junction contained 14 bases not matched to a gene. Germline CDR1 reads SGHDT; CDR2 reads YYEEEE. CDR3 amino acids: CASSLIRRGRLIEKLFF. The CDR3 nucleotides read TGTGCCAGCAGCTTGATCCGCAGGGGGAGACTTATCGAAAAACTGTTTTTT.

The chain uses TRBV4-2 and TRBJ1-2, with TRBD1 identical over 7 bases. This CDR3 comprises 16 residues. J gave up 2 bases and V 2 bases, and 8 bases lay outside the gene matches. Germline V lookup: CDR1 LGHNA, CDR2 YNFKEQ. CDR3: CASSQSKTGFNYGYTF. In nucleotides, the CDR3 is TGTGCCAGCAGCCAATCTAAGACAGGGTTCAACTATGGCTACACCTTC.

The chain combines TRBV2 with TRBJ2-7; 8 nucleotides match TRBD2. The CDR3 sequence is 16 residues long. The V gene end was trimmed by 5 bases and the J gene end by 0 bases; junction bases not matched to a gene: 9. In germline, CDR1 is SNHLY, CDR2 FYNNEI. The CDR3 sequence is CASSFKLAASSYEQYF. Written as DNA, the CDR3 is TGTGCCAGCAGTTTCAAACTAGCGGCAAGCTCCTACGAGCAGTACTTC.

This clone was seen only once. The chain has TRBV5-1 and TRBJ2-2; tentative D call: TRBD1 (5 bases). Germline CDR1 SGHRS, CDR2 YFSETQ. The CDR3 has 15 residues. The V end was cut by 2 bases, the J end by 5 bases, with 13 bases between. The CDR3 nucleotides read TGCGCCAGCAGCTTTCAAGGGGCGCGAACCGGGGAGCTGTTTTTT. It is translated as CASSFQGARTGELFF.